The next 28 T cell receptor beta chains were all read from a single sample in a study of T cell responses to AZD1222 COVID-19 vaccine. Using immunoSEQ multiplex PCR, the repertoire was profiled, and TCRdb retains in-frame clones only, with some absent. This sample has 55,000 to 80,000 clones; approximately 81% occur once, and the top ten carry about 20%. The sample consisted of peripheral blood, taken on day 0 of AZD1222 vaccination. These receptors were obtained from an adult in good health.

Written as DNA, the CDR3 is TGTGCCAGCGACAGAGCCTCCTACAATGAGCAGTTCTTC. Encoded protein: CASDRASYNEQFF. V is TRBV6-1 and J is TRBJ2-1, with a possible D match to TRBD1 (5 bases). Germline V gene data show CDR1 as MNHNS and CDR2 as SASEGT. The ends were cut back, 8 bases at V and 0 bases at J, with 8 bases in the middle. The CDR3 length is 13 residues.

This sequence joins TRBV7-7 and TRBJ2-7; a weak D match, TRBD1 (7 bases). Trimming left V 0 bases short and J 5 bases short, with 17 bases between. CDR1 and CDR2 (germline): SSHAT, FNYEAQ (reference sequence). The CDR3 covers 16 residues. The CDR3 sequence is CASSLAVAGGFDEQYF. The CDR3 DNA reads TGTGCCAGCAGCTTAGCTGTGGCAGGGGGGTTCGACGAGCAGTACTTC.

The J gene is TRBJ2-7, the V gene TRBV5-1; 12 bases agree with TRBD1. V shed 5 bases, J shed 6 bases, and the junction held 6 bases outside the gene matches. Germline CDR1 is SGHRS and CDR2 is YFSETQ. There are 14 residues in the CDR3. The CDR3 is CASRVPGQGAEQYF. The CDR3 bases are TGCGCCAGCAGAGTACCGGGACAGGGGGCCGAGCAGTACTTC.

The chain links TRBV3-1 (or the pseudogene TRBV3-2) to TRBJ1-1, with D unresolved. This CDR3 region has 12 residues. V lost 4 bases to trimming and J lost 1 base, with 4 bases between them. Germline values: CDR1 LGHDT, CDR2 YNNKEL (reference sequence). The CDR3 DNA reads TGTGCCAGCAGCCCAGGGAACACTGAAGCTTTCTTT. Translating gives CASSPGNTEAFF.

The chain links TRBV19 to TRBJ1-5; tentatively, D is TRBD1 (5 bases). Trimming left V 7 bases short and J 7 bases short, with 20 bases between. Germline V gene sequence: CDR1 LNHDA, CDR2 SQIVND (reference sequence). There are 15 residues in the CDR3. The CDR3 nucleotides are TGTGCCAGTACGGAGACGGGACGTATAAACCAGCCCCAGCATTTT. Translating it yields CASTETGRINQPQHF.

The V call is TRBV7-9, the J call TRBJ1-1; D gene uncertain. CDR1 is SEHNR, CDR2 FQNEAQ, per germline (reference sequence). Trimming shortened V by 5 bases and J by 3 bases, and 13 bases separated the two germline ends. The CDR3 totals 14 residues. CDR3 bases: TGTGCCAGCAGCCCCTGGGGAAGGGACACTGAAGCTTTCTTT. Translation gives CASSPWGRDTEAFF.

The chain has TRBV18 and TRBJ1-1, with 7 bases fitting TRBD1. Germline V CDR1 and CDR2: KGHSH, LQKENI. V shed 6 bases and J 1 base; nucleotides not matched to a gene: 5. This CDR3 is 14 amino acids long. CDR3 sequence reads: CASSRRGRNTEAFF. The CDR3 nucleotides are TGTGCCAGCTCGCGCAGGGGGAGGAACACTGAAGCTTTCTTT. The complete variable domain, with remaining parts taken from reference TRBV18 and TRBJ1-1, reads NAGVMQNPRHLVRRRGQEARLRCSPMKGHSHVYWYRQLPEEGLKFMVYLQKENIIDESGMPKERFSAEFPKEGPSILRIQQVVRGDSAAYFCASSRRGRNTEAFFGQGTRLTVV.

The CDR3 region has the DNA TGTGCCAGCAGCTACCGGGACACCTACGAGCAGTACTTC. It yields the protein CASSYRDTYEQYF. The chain combines TRBV9 with TRBJ2-7; D is perhaps TRBD1 (6 bases). Germline lookup yields CDR1 SGDLS and CDR2 YYNGEE. There are 13 residues in the CDR3. V lost 4 bases, J lost 2 bases, and 10 bases lay in between.

This clone was seen a single time. The chain employs TRBV12-5 and TRBJ2-1, with a weak D call TRBD2 (5 bases). The CDR3 is 20 amino acids. V lost 3 bases and J 4 bases, leaving 28 bases between the germline ends. From germline, CDR1 is LGHNT and CDR2 FRNRAP. This CDR3 is CASGFFLGEGGRLVYNEQFF. The CDR3 nucleotides are TGTGCTAGTGGTTTCTTTTTAGGAGAGGGCGGCCGACTTGTTTACAATGAGCAGTTCTTC.

This clone is medium-sized. The genes are TRBV6-4 and TRBJ1-2; 10 positions match TRBD1. Trimming cost V 5 bases and J 8 bases; bases outside gene matches: 8. Looked up from germline, CDR1 is MRHNA and CDR2 is SNTAGT. CDR3 length: 14 residues. As DNA, the CDR3 is TGTGCCAGCAGTTCGACAGGGGGCTTACACGGCTACACCTTC. Translated, it gives CASSSTGGLHGYTF.

V usage is TRBV2 and J usage is TRBJ2-2, with 7 positions matching TRBD1. V shed 8 bases and J 5 bases; nucleotides not matched to a gene: 8. Germline-derived CDR1 and CDR2 are SNHLY and FYNNEI. CDR3 size: 14 residues. CDR3: CASARDSRTGELFF. DNA of the CDR3: TGTGCCAGCGCCAGGGACAGTCGGACCGGGGAGCTGTTTTTT.

The V call is TRBV29-1, the J call TRBJ1-1, with TRBD1 identical over 10 bases. The CDR3 is 15 residues long. V gave up 8 bases and J gave up 1 base; unmatched junction bases: 10. Germline V gene sequence: CDR1 SQVTM, CDR2 ANQGSEA. The CDR3 bases are TGCAGCTTGAAAGGGACAGGGGCAACGAACACTGAAGCTTTCTTT. Amino acid sequence: CSLKGTGATNTEAFF. Full variable domain (outside the CDR3, taken from reference TRBV29-1 and TRBJ1-1): SAVISQKPSRDICQRGTSLTIQCQVDSQVTMMFWYRQQPGQSLTLIATANQGSEATYESGFVIDKFPISRPNLTFSTLTVSNMSPEDSSIYLCSLKGTGATNTEAFFGQGTRLTVV.

V and J are TRBV19 and TRBJ2-1, with 7 bases matching TRBD2. V lost 6 bases and J lost 8; bases outside the gene matches: 10. The CDR3 is 14 residues long. The germline V gene has CDR1 LNHDA and CDR2 SQIVND (reference sequence). The CDR3, as DNA: TGTGCCAGTAGCCCAGGCTACCGGGAGGATGAGCAGTTCTTC. Its protein is CASSPGYREDEQFF.

CDR3 residues: CASCWQTNQPQHF. The CDR3 DNA sequence: TGTGCCAGCTGTTGGCAGACGAATCAGCCCCAGCATTTT. V gene TRBV28 combines with J gene TRBJ1-5; D uncertain. The CDR3 length is 13 residues. The V gene lost 8 bases and the J gene lost 4 bases, with 12 bases spanning the gap. The germline V gene encodes CDR1 MDHEN and CDR2 SYDVKM.

V and J are TRBV28 and TRBJ1-6; a possible D gene is TRBD1 (6 bases). The germline V gene encodes CDR1 MDHEN and CDR2 SYDVKM. CDR3 length: 16 amino acids. The V gene lost 1 base and the J gene lost 7 bases, with 14 bases spanning the gap. This CDR3 is CASSLFGGARNSPLHF. The DNA of the CDR3 is TGTGCCAGCAGTTTATTTGGGGGGGCACGGAATTCACCCCTCCACTTT.

This sequence joins TRBV28 and TRBJ1-1; D is unresolved. CDR1 MDHEN and CDR2 SYDVKM come from the germline V gene. The CDR3 sequence is 11 residues long. V was shortened by 7 bases and J by 1 base, with 4 bases between the two germline ends. The CDR3 sequence: CASNGNTEAFF. The CDR3 DNA reads TGTGCCAGCAACGGGAACACTGAAGCTTTCTTT.

The rearrangement uses TRBV4-3 and TRBJ2-3; D uncertain. Germline CDR1 is LGHNA and CDR2 is YSLEER. The CDR3 runs to 14 residues. With 4 bases removed from V and 2 bases from J, the gap between germline ends came to 10 bases. CDR3 DNA: TGCGCCAGCAGCCTTAGTCATCTCACAGATACGCAGTATTTT. Amino acid sequence: CASSLSHLTDTQYF.

The V gene is TRBV7-9, the J gene TRBJ2-7, with 10 nucleotides matching TRBD1. After removal of 7 bases from V and 2 bases from J, the junction contained 8 bases not matched to a gene. The CDR3 runs 15 residues. The germline V gene encodes CDR1 SEHNR and CDR2 FQNEAQ (reference sequence). The CDR3 protein is CASTVTGTGAYEQYF. The CDR3 DNA reads as TGTGCCAGCACCGTTACCGGGACAGGGGCCTACGAGCAGTACTTC.

CDR3: CASNKRPGLGPVEQFF. The CDR3 nucleotides are TGTGCCAGCAATAAACGTCCGGGACTGGGCCCTGTGGAGCAGTTCTTC. The gene calls are TRBV28 and TRBJ2-1; possibly TRBD2 for D (6 bases). Germline V gene sequence: CDR1 MDHEN, CDR2 SYDVKM. V was clipped by 7 bases and J by 10 bases, with 26 bases between them. The CDR3 totals 16 residues.

About this clone: The same CDR3 also results from other DNA sequences found in this sample. This chain uses TRBV29-1 with TRBJ2-7, with D perhaps TRBD2 (6 bases). The CDR3 has 13 residues. Germline V gene sequence: CDR1 SQVTM, CDR2 ANQGSEA. Between the trimmed V and J ends, which lost 4 bases and 4 bases, there was a span of 14 bases. CDR3 protein: CSVGTGEGYEQYF. CDR3 sequence (DNA): TGCAGCGTTGGAACGGGAGAAGGGTACGAGCAGTACTTC.

The rearrangement joins TRBV7-2 to TRBJ1-1; 7 nucleotides match TRBD1. The CDR3 has 15 residues. The ends lost 5 bases at V and 4 bases at J; junction bases unmatched: 10. Germline V gene lookup returns CDR1 SGHTA and CDR2 FQGNSA. CDR3 loop: CASSARTGRRTEAFF. In DNA form, the CDR3 reads TGTGCCAGCAGCGCCCGGACAGGCCGCCGCACTGAAGCTTTCTTT.

By share, this clone counts as medium-sized. This sequence joins TRBV14 and TRBJ2-7, with 7 bases that match TRBD1. Germline V gene sequence: CDR1 SGHDN, CDR2 FVKESK. V dropped 1 base and J dropped 0; count of bases not matched to a gene: 6. The CDR3 totals 16 residues. This chain's CDR3 is CASSQGDRSFSYEQYF. The CDR3 nucleotides are TGTGCCAGCAGCCAAGGGGACAGATCCTTCTCCTACGAGCAGTACTTC.

V gene TRBV7-9 combines with J gene TRBJ1-1; D gene unclear. Germline-derived CDR1 and CDR2 are SEHNR and FQNEAQ (reference sequence). The V and J ends lost 1 base and 1 base respectively, with 4 bases between them. This CDR3 comprises 13 residues. This CDR3 reads CASSLGENTEAFF. Written as DNA, the CDR3 is TGTGCCAGCAGCTTAGGGGAGAACACTGAAGCTTTCTTT.

The gene calls are TRBV3-1 (or the pseudogene TRBV3-2) and TRBJ1-2; tentative D call: TRBD1 (5 bases). The ends were cut back, 3 bases at V and 7 bases at J, with 9 bases in the middle. The CDR3 is made up of 12 amino acids. The germline V gene encodes CDR1 LGHDT and CDR2 YNNKEL (reference sequence). Here the CDR3 DNA reads TGTGCCAGCAGCCAGAGACAGTTTGGCTACACCTTC. Protein product: CASSQRQFGYTF.

A few counts support this clone. V usage is TRBV2 and J usage is TRBJ2-3, with 8 bases that match TRBD1. The CDR3 contains 13 residues. V gave up 5 bases and J gave up 4 bases; unmatched junction bases: 2. CDR1 is SNHLY and CDR2 is FYNNEI in the germline V gene. The CDR3 bases are TGTGCCAGCAGTCCGGACAGGGCAGATACGCAGTATTTT. It translates to CASSPDRADTQYF.

The V and J genes are TRBV28 and TRBJ2-3, with D possibly TRBD1 on 5 matching bases. The CDR3 has 15 residues. Germline assignment: CDR1 MDHEN and CDR2 SYDVKM. Trimming shortened V by 5 bases and J by 2 bases, and 14 bases separated the two germline ends. CDR3 loop: CASSVLQVLTDTQYF. CDR3 nucleotide sequence: TGTGCCAGCAGTGTACTACAGGTACTCACAGATACGCAGTATTTT.

The rearrangement uses TRBV18 and TRBJ1-1; 8 bases are a match to TRBD1. The CDR3 is made up of 12 amino acids. Trimming at V came to 3 bases and at J to 8 bases, leaving 2 bases not matched to a gene. Germline CDR1 is KGHSH and CDR2 is LQKENI. The CDR3 coding sequence is TGTGCCAGCTCACCTAGGACAGGGGAAGCTTTCTTT. This translates into CASSPRTGEAFF. Based on the CDR3 plus reference TRBV18 and TRBJ1-1, the full variable domain is NAGVMQNPRHLVRRRGQEARLRCSPMKGHSHVYWYRQLPEEGLKFMVYLQKENIIDESGMPKERFSAEFPKEGPSILRIQQVVRGDSAAYFCASSPRTGEAFFGQGTRLTVV.

V usage is TRBV15 and J usage is TRBJ1-4, with D unclear. V was cut by 0 bases and J by 7 bases, with 12 bases left in between. The CDR3 runs to 15 residues. Germline values: CDR1 LNHNV, CDR2 YYDKDF (reference sequence). The CDR3 region is CATSRERDFGEKLFF. The DNA for the CDR3 is TGTGCCACCAGCAGAGAGAGGGATTTCGGTGAAAAACTGTTTTTT.